The clone carrying this T cell receptor beta chain qualifies as medium-sized. What it binds is not known. Overall study results and limits: Tumor-infiltrating Treg TCR alpha and beta sequences overlapped most with tumor naive CD4+ T cells, then blood naive.

The germline V gene encodes CDR1 SGHVS and CDR2 FNYEAQ. This CDR3 has 12 residues. Between the trimmed V and J ends, which lost 5 bases and 9 bases, there was a span of 11 bases. Semi-nested PCR with Nested Universal Primer A followed constant-region reverse priming of full-length variable regions. TCRdb processed the 5' RACE reads anew with MiXCR; each CDR3 protein has one entry. The sample contains about 5,700 distinct CDR3 sequences, roughly 34% of which appear only once. Sequencing used naive CD4+ T cells sorted from a lymph node. The subset was: naive CD4+ T cells, CD4+CD45RA+CD25-. The chain uses TRBV7-6 and TRBJ2-1, with a weak D call TRBD1 (6 bases). This sequence was found in a female donor with breast cancer. This CDR3 is CASSLRTAEQFF. The CDR3 DNA follows: TGTGCCAGCAGCCTCCGGACAGCTGAGCAGTTCTTC.